This TCR beta chain was found in a study of metastatic and nonmetastatic thyroid tumors (dated by TCRdb to about 2020). About the investigation overall: Repertoires from peripheral blood and from tumor or nodule tissue samples of malignant and benign thyroid patients were compared.

On the study overall, not on this receptor specifically: In both blood and tumor samples, malignant tumors were reported to have significantly higher TCR beta diversity than benign nodules.

The method was PCR. Data came from an Illumina HiSeq 4000. The TCR beta-chain CDR3 region of each patient was profiled by high-throughput sequencing. The study's own analysis went as follows. A classifier to discriminate distant-metastatic papillary thyroid cancer patients was built from CDR3 differences across clinicopathological groups. The Shannon index was used to assess repertoire diversity, and the Morisita-Horn index was used to assess tumor-blood repertoire similarity. In-frame beta chains were kept once TCRdb had trimmed the public reads at Q25 with fastp and called clones with MiXCR. The V and J calls, along with clone size, are taken from TCRdb and not from the paper's own processing. This sample gives roughly 36,000 clones in total; approximately 26% of them show up just once. Together, the top ten hold roughly 9.1% of the sample. No treatment had been received by any patient before thyroid surgery. Patient clinical samples collected from about 2012 to 2018 were retrospectively analysed using T-cell receptor beta sequencing.

Unmatched junction bases come to 7, with V trimmed by 1 base and J by 6 bases. The CDR3 runs 16 residues from the cysteine to the phenylalanine. Only the CDR3 region is kept as DNA, spanning 48 bases read in frame from base 1. As encoded in the germline V gene (reference sequence), CDR1 is SEHNR while CDR2 is FQNEAQ. This clone was recorded many times. Its antigen target is currently unknown. The record has no base qualities; no much larger clone is one base away. The source is a female donor with papillary thyroid cancer or a benign thyroid nodule (not recorded which). Some clones in this sample may be carry-over from other donors' samples. The chain is assembled from TRBV7-9 and TRBJ2-1; 9 junctional bases match TRBD1. The sample was blood. The CDR3 reads as follows: CASSLETGQGANEQFF. Read as DNA, the sequence is TGTGCCAGCAGCTTAGAGACGGGACAGGGTGCCAATGAGCAGTTCTTC.